Shown below are 9 T cell receptor beta chains from a single sample sequenced in a study of shared clonotypes between healthy human individuals. Sequencing was performed with immunoSEQ multiplex PCR; in TCRdb, only in-frame clones are kept and a portion is missing. The profile shows 1 million to 1.2 million clones, 70% to 85% of them singletons. Sequenced input: memory CD4+ T cells from PBMCs. Subset of the sample: CD45RA-negative fraction. These receptors came from a man younger than 35 in good health. Some clones in this sample may be carry-over from other donors' samples.

The rearrangement uses TRBV14 and TRBJ1-2; no clear D. V dropped 3 bases and J dropped 4 bases, with 9 bases sitting between them. Germline loops: CDR1 SGHDN, CDR2 FVKESK. This CDR3 region has 13 residues. CDR3 in DNA: TGTGCCAGCAGCCAGACGGTGGGCTATGGCTACACCTTC. As protein: CASSQTVGYGYTF.

The rearrangement links TRBV5-6 to TRBJ1-2, with no clear D. Germline V gene lookup returns CDR1 SGHDT and CDR2 YYEEEE. The CDR3 has 14 residues. V dropped 6 bases and J dropped 2 bases, with 14 bases sitting between them. CDR3 region: CASTTQLLNYGYTF. In DNA, the CDR3 is TGTGCCAGCACGACTCAACTACTCAACTATGGCTACACCTTC.

The rearrangement links TRBV4-3 to TRBJ2-7, with 7 bases matching TRBD1. Germline CDR1 is LGHNA and CDR2 is YSLEER. This CDR3 region has 16 residues. V shed 1 base and J 0 bases; nucleotides not matched to a gene: 6. The CDR3: CASSQAAGTVSYEQYF. CDR3 bases: TGCGCCAGCAGCCAAGCTGCCGGGACAGTCTCCTACGAGCAGTACTTC.

The rearrangement links TRBV11-2 to TRBJ2-7, with 12 bases that match TRBD2. CDR1 SGHAT and CDR2 FQNNGV come from the germline V gene. The CDR3 runs to 16 residues. The junction had 7 bases not matched to a gene; V was cut back by 4 bases and J by 3 bases. DNA of the CDR3: TGTGCCAGCAGCTCCGGGACTAGCGGGCGCTACTACGAGCAGTACTTC. Encoded protein: CASSSGTSGRYYEQYF.

Notes on this clone: The sample carries other DNA sequences with the same CDR3. V and J are TRBV2 and TRBJ2-2, with 8 bases that match TRBD1. Germline V lookup: CDR1 SNHLY, CDR2 FYNNEI. V dropped 6 bases and J dropped 6; count of bases not matched to a gene: 6. This CDR3 spans 14 amino acids. The chain's CDR3 is CASSADRVPGELFF. CDR3 bases: TGTGCCAGCAGCGCGGACAGGGTGCCCGGGGAGCTGTTTTTT.

The chain is built from TRBV4-2 and TRBJ1-5; D is uncertain. The CDR3 is 17 residues long. V was clipped by 3 bases and J by 0 bases, with 15 bases between them. Germline V gene data show CDR1 as LGHNA and CDR2 as YNFKEQ. CDR3 DNA sequence: TGTGCCAGCAGCCAGGAACCCTGGATCTATAGCAATCAGCCCCAGCATTTT. This gives the protein CASSQEPWIYSNQPQHF.

There are a few counts of this clone. This rearrangement joins TRBV9 to TRBJ2-5, with D uncertain. The V and J ends lost 4 bases and 3 bases respectively, with 7 bases between them. Per the germline V gene, CDR1 is SGDLS and CDR2 is YYNGEE. This CDR3 is 12 amino acids long. In nucleotides, the CDR3 is TGTGCCAGCAGCAACGCCGAAGAGACCCAGTACTTC. Protein sequence: CASSNAEETQYF.

Note on this clone: This may arise from a read error, as a much more abundant clone is one base away. The chain recombines TRBV28 with TRBJ1-1, with D tentatively TRBD1 (5 bases). The CDR3 is 18 residues long. CDR1 MDHEN and CDR2 SYDVKM come from the germline V gene. The DNA of the CDR3 is TGTGCCAGCGGTTTACCTACCTCCACTAGGGGCGCGGTCACTGAAGCTTTCTTT. Translating it yields CASGLPTSTRGAVTEAFF.

V gene TRBV28 combines with J gene TRBJ2-3; TRBD2 might be the D (5 bases). The V gene's germline CDR1 is MDHEN and CDR2 SYDVKM. There are 13 residues in the CDR3. Trimming stripped 7 bases from V and 8 bases from J, with 16 bases between. The CDR3 is CASTPAEAGTQYF. DNA of the CDR3: TGTGCCAGCACCCCCGCCGAGGCGGGTACGCAGTATTTT.